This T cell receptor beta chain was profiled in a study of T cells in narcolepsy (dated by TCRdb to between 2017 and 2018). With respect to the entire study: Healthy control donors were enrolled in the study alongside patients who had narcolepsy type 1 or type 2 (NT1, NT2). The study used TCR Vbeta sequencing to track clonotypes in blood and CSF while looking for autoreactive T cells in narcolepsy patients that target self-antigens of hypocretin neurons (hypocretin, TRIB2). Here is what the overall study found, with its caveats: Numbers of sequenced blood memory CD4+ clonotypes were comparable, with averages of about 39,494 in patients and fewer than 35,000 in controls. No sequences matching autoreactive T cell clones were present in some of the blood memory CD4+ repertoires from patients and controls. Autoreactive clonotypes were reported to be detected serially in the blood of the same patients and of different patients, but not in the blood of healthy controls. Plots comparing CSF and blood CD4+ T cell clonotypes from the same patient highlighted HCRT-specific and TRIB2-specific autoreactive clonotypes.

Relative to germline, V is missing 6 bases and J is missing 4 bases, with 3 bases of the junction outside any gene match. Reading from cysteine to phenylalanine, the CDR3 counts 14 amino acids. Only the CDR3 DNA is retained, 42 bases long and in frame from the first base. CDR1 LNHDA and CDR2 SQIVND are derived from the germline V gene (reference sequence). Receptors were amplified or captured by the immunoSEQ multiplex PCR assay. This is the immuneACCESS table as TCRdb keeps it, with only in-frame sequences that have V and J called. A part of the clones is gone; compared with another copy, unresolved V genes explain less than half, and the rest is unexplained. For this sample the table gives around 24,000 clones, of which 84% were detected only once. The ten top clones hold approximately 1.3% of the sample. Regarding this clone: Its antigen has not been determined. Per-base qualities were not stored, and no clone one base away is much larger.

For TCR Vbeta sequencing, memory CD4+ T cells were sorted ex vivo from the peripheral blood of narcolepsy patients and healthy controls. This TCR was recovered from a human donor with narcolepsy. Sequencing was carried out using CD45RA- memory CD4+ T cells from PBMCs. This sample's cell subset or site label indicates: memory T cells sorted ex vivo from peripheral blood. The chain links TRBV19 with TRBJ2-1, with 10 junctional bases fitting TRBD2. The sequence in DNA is TGTGCCAGTAGACTAGCGGGAAGTTACAATGAGCAGTTCTTC. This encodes CASRLAGSYNEQFF. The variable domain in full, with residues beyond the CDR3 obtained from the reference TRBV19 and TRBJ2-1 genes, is DGGITQSPKYLFRKEGQNVTLSCEQNLNHDAMYWYRQDPGQGLRLIYYSQIVNDFQKGDIAEGYSVSREKKESFPLTVTSAQKNPTAFYLCASRLAGSYNEQFFGPGTRLTVL.